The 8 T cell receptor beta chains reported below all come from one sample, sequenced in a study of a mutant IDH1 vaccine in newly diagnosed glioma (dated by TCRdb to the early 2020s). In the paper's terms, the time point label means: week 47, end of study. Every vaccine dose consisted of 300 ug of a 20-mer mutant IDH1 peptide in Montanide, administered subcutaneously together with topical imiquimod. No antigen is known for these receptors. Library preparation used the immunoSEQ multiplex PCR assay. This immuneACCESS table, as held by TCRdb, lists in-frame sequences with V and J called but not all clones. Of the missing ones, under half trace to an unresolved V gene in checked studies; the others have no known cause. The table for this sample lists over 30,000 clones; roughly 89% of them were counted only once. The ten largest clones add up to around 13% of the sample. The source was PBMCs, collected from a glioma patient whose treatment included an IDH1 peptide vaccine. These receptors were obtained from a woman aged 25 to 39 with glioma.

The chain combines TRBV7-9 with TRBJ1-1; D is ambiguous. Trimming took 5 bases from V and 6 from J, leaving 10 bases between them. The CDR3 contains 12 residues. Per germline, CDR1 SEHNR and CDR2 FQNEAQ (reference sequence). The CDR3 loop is CASSNLVAEAFF. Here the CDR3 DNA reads TGTGCCAGCAGCAACTTGGTCGCTGAAGCTTTCTTT.

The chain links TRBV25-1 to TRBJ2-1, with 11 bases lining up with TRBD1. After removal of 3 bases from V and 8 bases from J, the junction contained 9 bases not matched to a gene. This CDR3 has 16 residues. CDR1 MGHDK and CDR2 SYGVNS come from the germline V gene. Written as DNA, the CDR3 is TGTGCCAGCAGTGAGTTAGGACAGGGGGCTTTGGATGAGCAGTTCTTC. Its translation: CASSELGQGALDEQFF.

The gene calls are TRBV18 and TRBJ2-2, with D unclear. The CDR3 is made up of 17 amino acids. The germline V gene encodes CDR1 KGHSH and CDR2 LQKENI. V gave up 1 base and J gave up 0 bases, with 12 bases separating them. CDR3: CASSPRPHRSNTGELFF. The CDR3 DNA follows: TGTGCCAGCTCACCACGCCCCCACCGGTCGAACACCGGGGAGCTGTTTTTT.

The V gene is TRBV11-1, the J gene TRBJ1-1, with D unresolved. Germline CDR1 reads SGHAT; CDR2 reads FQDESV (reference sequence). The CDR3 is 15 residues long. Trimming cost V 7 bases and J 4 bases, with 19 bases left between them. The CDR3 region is CASTVAHVAGTEAFF. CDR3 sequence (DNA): TGTGCCAGCACCGTCGCCCATGTTGCCGGCACTGAAGCTTTCTTT.

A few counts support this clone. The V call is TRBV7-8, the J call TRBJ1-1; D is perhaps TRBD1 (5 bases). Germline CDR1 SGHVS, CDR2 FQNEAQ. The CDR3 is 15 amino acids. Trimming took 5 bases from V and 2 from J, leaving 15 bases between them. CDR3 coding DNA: TGTGCCAGCAGCGTTAGTGGGGACTCTAACACTGAAGCTTTCTTT. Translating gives CASSVSGDSNTEAFF.

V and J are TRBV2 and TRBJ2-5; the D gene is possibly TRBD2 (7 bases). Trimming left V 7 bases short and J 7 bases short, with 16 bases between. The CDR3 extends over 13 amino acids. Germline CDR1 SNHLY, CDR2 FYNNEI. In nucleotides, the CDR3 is TGTGCCAGCACCGAGAGGGGGGGCGGGACCCAGTACTTC. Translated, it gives CASTERGGGTQYF.

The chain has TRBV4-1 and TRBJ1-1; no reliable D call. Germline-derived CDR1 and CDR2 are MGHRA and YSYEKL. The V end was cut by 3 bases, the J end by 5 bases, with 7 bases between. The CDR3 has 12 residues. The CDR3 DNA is TGCGCCAGCAGCCACCCCGGGACTGAAGCTTTCTTT. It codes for CASSHPGTEAFF.

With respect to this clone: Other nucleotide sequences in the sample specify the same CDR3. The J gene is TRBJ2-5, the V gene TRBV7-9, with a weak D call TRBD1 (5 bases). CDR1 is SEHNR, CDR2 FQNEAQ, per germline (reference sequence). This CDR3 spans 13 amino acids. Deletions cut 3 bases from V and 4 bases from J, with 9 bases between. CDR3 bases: TGTGCCAGCAGCTTGGCAGGGCTAGAGACCCAGTACTTC. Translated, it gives CASSLAGLETQYF.